This record concerns one T cell receptor beta chain sequence. The CDR3 covers 19 residues. MiXCR was run by TCRdb on the 5' RACE reads, yielding one entry per CDR3 protein. The table includes around 400,000 distinct CDR3 sequences, approximately 24% detected once. The source of the sample is a study of T-cell memory formation after mild COVID-19. Specimen: PBMCs or a T cell subset sorted from them (not recorded which). The chain carries TRBV21-1 and TRBJ1-6. TRBV21-1 is a documented pseudogene. This clonotype was sampled from an adult woman who had mild COVID-19 (a few samples of this study predate the infection). Cell type and time point are not known. The CDR3 DNA sequence: TGTGCCAGCAGCAAGAGGCCGGGCCTCGAGCTCTCCTATAATTCACCCCTCCACTTT. Its translation is CASSKRPGLELSYNSPLHF.